This T cell receptor (beta chain) was profiled in a study of T cell repertoires in cytomegalovirus infection. Study as a whole: From public TCR beta signatures came an indication of both CMV infection and matching HLA type. Study results and caveats: In two of eight donors, the top clonotype was HLA-C-restricted CMV-specific.

With respect to this clonotype: Its matching antigen is unknown.

TCRdb ran MiXCR on the reads and lists one entry per CDR3 protein. The sample yields fewer than 1,000,000 distinct CDR3 sequences, around 30% seen once. V shed 11 bases, J shed 5 bases, and the junction held 7 bases outside the gene matches. CDR3 size: 12 residues. Looked up from germline, CDR1 is MNHEY and CDR2 is SMNVEV (reference sequence). The sequencing here drew on cultured CD8+ T cells from PBMCs, taken from culture after CMV antigen stimulation. The chain uses TRBV27 and TRBJ2-7, with 9 positions matching TRBD1. The origin of this receptor is a human donor in good health (CMV status not recorded). Some clones in this sample may be carry-over from other donors' samples. CDR3 sequence (DNA): TGTGCCCGACGGGACAGGGATAACGAGCAGTACGTC. It yields the protein CARRDRDNEQYV.